This T cell receptor beta chain comes out of a study of metastatic and nonmetastatic thyroid tumors. Looking at the study overall: Patients with malignant and benign thyroid disease provided blood and tumor or nodule tissue, whose repertoires were compared.

Original data processing: Differences in CDR3 between clinicopathological groups were drawn on to build a classifier intended to discriminate distant-metastatic papillary thyroid cancer patients. MiXCR reprocessed the PCR reads for TCRdb. The V and J calls and clone size come from TCRdb's table, not from the authors' own analysis. The sample lists 40,000 to 50,000 clones, less than 5% occurring once. This clone was recorded many times. Among the patients, none had received any treatment before thyroid surgery. This sequence was found in a female donor with papillary thyroid cancer or a benign thyroid nodule (not recorded which). Some clones in this sample may be carry-over from other donors' samples. Sequencing was done on a sample of blood.

The CDR3 DNA sequence: TGTGCCAGTAGTACCACCGGGGAAGAAAAACTGTTTTTT. Its translation is CASSTTGEEKLFF. This rearrangement joins TRBV19 to TRBJ1-4, with D uncertain. The CDR3 covers 13 residues. The V and J ends lost 4 bases and 8 bases respectively, with 11 bases between them. CDR1 is LNHDA, CDR2 SQIVND, per germline (reference sequence).